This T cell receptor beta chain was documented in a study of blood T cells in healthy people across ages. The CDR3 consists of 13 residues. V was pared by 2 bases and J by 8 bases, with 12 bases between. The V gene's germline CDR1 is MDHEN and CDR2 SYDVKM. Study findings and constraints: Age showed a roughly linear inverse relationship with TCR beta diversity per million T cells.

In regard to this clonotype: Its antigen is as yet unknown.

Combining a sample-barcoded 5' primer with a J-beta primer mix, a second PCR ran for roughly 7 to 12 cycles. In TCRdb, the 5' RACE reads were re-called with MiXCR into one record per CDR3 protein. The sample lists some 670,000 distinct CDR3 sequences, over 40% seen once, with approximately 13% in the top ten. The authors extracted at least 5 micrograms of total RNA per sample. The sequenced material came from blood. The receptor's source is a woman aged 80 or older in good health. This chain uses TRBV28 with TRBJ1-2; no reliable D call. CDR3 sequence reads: CASSLGTGWGYTF. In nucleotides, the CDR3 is TGTGCCAGCAGTTTAGGAACGGGGTGGGGCTACACCTTC.